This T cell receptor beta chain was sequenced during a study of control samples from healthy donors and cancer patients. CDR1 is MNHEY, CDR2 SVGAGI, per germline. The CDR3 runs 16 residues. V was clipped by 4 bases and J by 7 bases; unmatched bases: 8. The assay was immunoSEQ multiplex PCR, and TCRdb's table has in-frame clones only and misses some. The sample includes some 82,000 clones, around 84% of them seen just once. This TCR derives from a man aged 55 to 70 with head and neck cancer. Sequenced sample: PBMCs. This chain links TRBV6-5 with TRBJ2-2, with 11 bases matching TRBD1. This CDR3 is CASSSPRTGGGGELFF. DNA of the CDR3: TGTGCCAGCAGTTCCCCTCGGACAGGGGGCGGCGGGGAGCTGTTTTTT.